These 22 T cell receptor beta chains came from one sample sequenced in a study of T cell responses to AZD1222 COVID-19 vaccine. TCRdb's table, derived via immunoSEQ multiplex PCR, lists solely in-frame clones and lacks some. The sample has some 150,000 clones, roughly 88% seen once. The sample was peripheral blood, taken on day 0 of AZD1222 vaccination. These TCRs come from an adult in good health.

V and J are TRBV19 and TRBJ2-3; maybe TRBD2 (5 bases). Germline loops: CDR1 LNHDA, CDR2 SQIVND (reference sequence). This CDR3 is built from 14 residues. Trimming cost V 10 bases and J 1 base, with 15 bases left between them. CDR3 residues: CATTSGVGTDTQYF. The CDR3 DNA reads TGTGCCACCACTTCCGGGGTGGGCACAGATACGCAGTATTTT.

This rearrangement joins TRBV15 to TRBJ2-7; 9 bases are shared with TRBD1. In germline, CDR1 is LNHNV, CDR2 YYDKDF (reference sequence). The CDR3 has 15 residues. With 4 bases clipped from V and 2 bases from J, the junction kept 6 bases outside the gene matches. CDR3 sequence reads: CATSIAGTGPYEQYF. The CDR3 coding sequence is TGTGCCACCAGCATAGCCGGGACAGGGCCCTACGAGCAGTACTTC.

This rearrangement joins TRBV29-1 to TRBJ2-2, with D tentatively TRBD1 or TRBD2 (5 bases each). CDR1 and CDR2 (germline): SQVTM, ANQGSEA. The CDR3 contains 12 residues. Trimming removed 4 bases at V and 4 bases at J, with 7 bases between. DNA for the CDR3: TGCAGCGTTGGGGGGTTCACCGGGGAGCTGTTTTTT. Amino acids: CSVGGFTGELFF.

V usage is TRBV10-1 and J usage is TRBJ2-1, with D hard to call. Trimming removed 6 bases from V and 5 bases from J, with 5 bases in between. Germline V lookup: CDR1 WNHNN, CDR2 SYGVQD (reference sequence). The CDR3 has 11 residues. The CDR3 protein is CASRVHNEQFF. In DNA form, the CDR3 reads TGCGCCAGCAGGGTCCACAATGAGCAGTTCTTC.

This clone has a handful of counts. DNA for the CDR3: TGTGCCAGCAGTCCGGGGTGGGGCACTGAGCAGTTCTTC. This translates into CASSPGWGTEQFF. The gene calls are TRBV27 and TRBJ2-1, with D perhaps being TRBD1 or TRBD2 (5 bases each). This CDR3 comprises 13 residues. Germline CDR1 is MNHEY and CDR2 is SMNVEV (reference sequence). The germline V and J ends were trimmed by 5 bases and 9 bases, with 14 bases remaining between them.

The chain combines TRBV6-2 or TRBV6-3 with TRBJ1-2; perhaps TRBD1 as D (5 bases). V shed 0 bases and J shed 4 bases, with 15 bases lying between them. Per germline, CDR1 MNHEY and CDR2 SVGEGT. CDR3 length: 16 residues. The CDR3 nucleotides read TGTGCCAGCAGTTACTCGAGCAGGGTCGGCGGCTATGGCTACACCTTC. Its protein product is CASSYSSRVGGYGYTF.

This clone appeared a single time. The V and J genes are TRBV7-9 and TRBJ2-7; D is ambiguous. Germline lookup yields CDR1 SEHNR and CDR2 FQNEAQ (reference sequence). V dropped 4 bases and J dropped 7 bases, with 14 bases sitting between them. This CDR3 spans 13 amino acids. The CDR3: CASSSNRALEQYF. For the CDR3, the DNA is TGTGCCAGCAGCTCAAACCGGGCCCTAGAGCAGTACTTC.

This sequence joins TRBV6-6 and TRBJ1-6; 8 positions match TRBD1. The CDR3 has 14 amino acids. J was trimmed by 10 bases and V by 5 bases; bases with no gene match: 7. CDR1 and CDR2 (germline): MNHNY, SVGAGI (reference sequence). The chain's CDR3 is CASSPRQGWSPLHF. The CDR3 DNA is TGTGCCAGCAGTCCAAGACAGGGGTGGTCACCCCTCCACTTT.

V and J are TRBV5-6 and TRBJ2-1, with 10 bases that match TRBD2. The CDR3 sequence is 16 residues long. The germline CDR1 and CDR2 sequences are SGHDT and YYEEEE. The V and J ends lost 4 bases and 7 bases, in that order; junction bases with no gene match: 11. CDR3 DNA sequence: TGTGCCAGCAGCCAATGGGGACTAGCGCATTTGAATGAGCAGTTCTTC. Translated, it gives CASSQWGLAHLNEQFF.

V and J are TRBV12-3 or TRBV12-4 and TRBJ1-1; D gene unclear. This CDR3 spans 13 amino acids. V lost 3 bases and J 8 bases, leaving 13 bases between the germline ends. The CDR3 region is CASSFPPWVEAFF. The CDR3 DNA sequence: TGTGCCAGCAGTTTTCCCCCGTGGGTCGAAGCTTTCTTT.

The genes are TRBV13 and TRBJ1-6; a possible D gene is TRBD1 (5 bases). Germline CDR1 reads PRHDT; CDR2 reads FYEKMQ (reference sequence). This CDR3 comprises 14 residues. V was shortened by 1 base and J by 12 bases, with 13 bases between the two germline ends. CDR3 loop: CASSLVVVGGPLHF. The CDR3 coding sequence is TGTGCCAGCAGCTTAGTGGTTGTGGGGGGACCCCTCCACTTT.

The chain uses TRBV10-3 and TRBJ1-2; D uncertain. V gave up 3 bases and J gave up 2 bases, with 1 base separating them. The CDR3 sequence is 11 residues long. Looked up from germline, CDR1 is ENHRY and CDR2 is SYGVKD. CDR3 in amino acids: CAISDNYGYTF. In nucleotides, the CDR3 is TGTGCCATCAGTGACAACTATGGCTACACCTTC.

The CDR3 region has the DNA TGTGCCAGCTCACCACCCGGGACTAGCGTCCAAGAGACCCAGTACTTC. Translation gives CASSPPGTSVQETQYF. V is TRBV18 and J is TRBJ2-5; TRBD2 matches 10 bases. The CDR3 has 16 amino acids. Germline V gene data show CDR1 as KGHSH and CDR2 as LQKENI. With V trimmed by 0 bases and J by 1 base, 2 bases remained unmatched.

The chain links TRBV13 to TRBJ2-5; TRBD2 agrees at 10 bases. CDR1 PRHDT and CDR2 FYEKMQ come from the germline V gene (reference sequence). This CDR3 has 15 residues. V shed 2 bases and J 4 bases; nucleotides not matched to a gene: 4. The CDR3 reads CASSLRAGGPETQYF. In DNA, the CDR3 is TGTGCCAGCAGCTTAAGAGCGGGAGGGCCAGAGACCCAGTACTTC.

This clone was detected a few times. This chain links TRBV15 with TRBJ1-1, with D tentatively TRBD1 (5 bases). This CDR3 region has 15 residues. Germline assignment: CDR1 LNHNV and CDR2 YYDKDF (reference sequence). Trimming took off 2 bases at V and 4 bases at J, with 14 bases between the two ends. CDR3 bases: TGTGCCACCAGCAGACCACTCGACAGTTCCACTGAAGCTTTCTTT. Translation: CATSRPLDSSTEAFF.

The rearrangement uses TRBV30 and TRBJ1-4; no clear D. Matching the DNA end better, TRBJ2-2 makes the J call doubtful. The CDR3 loop spans 11 amino acids. Germline CDR1 is GTSNPN and CDR2 is SVGIG (reference sequence). This CDR3 is CAWRQLEELFF. As DNA, the CDR3 is TGTGCCTGGAGACAGCTCGAGGAGCTGTTTTTT.

This chain uses TRBV2 with TRBJ2-1, with D perhaps being TRBD1 or TRBD2 (5 bases each). The CDR3 is 15 residues long. The V gene lost 6 bases and the J gene lost 8 bases, with 20 bases spanning the gap. CDR1 is SNHLY and CDR2 is FYNNEI in the germline V gene. The DNA for the CDR3 is TGTGCCAGCAGCATCCAAGGGACGGAGGCGGATGAGCAGTTCTTC. Its protein is CASSIQGTEADEQFF.

The chain uses TRBV4-3 and TRBJ1-5, with D hard to call. The germline V gene encodes CDR1 LGHNA and CDR2 YSLEER. The CDR3 loop spans 16 amino acids. V lost 0 bases, J lost 0 bases, and 9 bases lay in between. The CDR3 here is CASSQDSVASNQPQHF. CDR3 nucleotides: TGCGCCAGCAGCCAAGATTCGGTTGCTAGCAATCAGCCCCAGCATTTT.

The rearrangement uses TRBV11-3 and TRBJ2-3, with D maybe TRBD2 (6 bases). Per germline, CDR1 SGHNT and CDR2 YENEEA. V lost 3 bases, J lost 7 bases, and 17 bases lay in between. This CDR3 is built from 15 residues. The CDR3 sequence: CASSFGQGSGNTQYF. CDR3 in DNA: TGTGCCAGCAGCTTCGGTCAGGGTAGCGGAAATACGCAGTATTTT. Full variable domain (rest looked up from reference TRBV11-3 and TRBJ2-3): EAGVVQSPRYKIIEKKQPVAFWCNPISGHNTLYWYLQNLGQGPELLIRYENEEAVDDSQLPKDRFSAERLKGVDSTLKIQPAELGDSAVYLCASSFGQGSGNTQYFGPGTRLTVL.

The table lists this clone with a count of one. The chain has TRBV25-1 and TRBJ1-2; the D is unclear. V gave up 1 base and J gave up 3 bases, with 6 bases separating them. This CDR3 has 13 residues. In germline, CDR1 is MGHDK, CDR2 SYGVNS. The CDR3 loop reads CASSEFDYYGYTF. CDR3 sequence (DNA): TGTGCCAGCAGTGAATTTGACTACTATGGCTACACCTTC.

A few counts support this clone. The chain uses TRBV7-9 and TRBJ2-7; 11 positions agree with TRBD2. The J segment lost 3 bases and the V segment lost 0 bases, leaving 7 bases of the junction unmatched. There are 17 residues in the CDR3. Germline CDR1 SEHNR, CDR2 FQNEAQ (reference sequence). This CDR3 reads CASSLAPGLAEHYEQYF. CDR3 nucleotide sequence: TGTGCCAGCAGCTTAGCCCCGGGACTAGCGGAGCACTACGAGCAGTACTTC.

The V call is TRBV28, the J call TRBJ2-1, with TRBD1 as a possible D gene (6 bases). The CDR3 extends over 16 amino acids. Between the trimmed V and J ends, which lost 3 bases and 0 bases, there was a span of 12 bases. Germline CDR1 MDHEN, CDR2 SYDVKM. In DNA form, the CDR3 reads TGTGCCAGCAGTTTTTGGGGGCATGGCTCCTACAATGAGCAGTTCTTC. This translates into CASSFWGHGSYNEQFF.